Shown below are 17 T cell receptor beta chains from a single sample sequenced in a study of T cell changes during pregnancy in multiple sclerosis. Sequenced by immunoSEQ multiplex PCR; TCRdb stores in-frame clones only, minus some. This table holds 75,000 to 90,000 clones, 90% to 95% found once. The source was CD4+ T cells from peripheral blood mononuclear cells, collected before pregnancy. All receptors come from a female donor with multiple sclerosis, enrolled in a pregnancy study.

The CDR3 spells CASSLGDRVRLAFF. DNA for the CDR3: TGTGCCAGCAGCCTCGGGGACAGGGTTAGGTTGGCTTTCTTT. The rearrangement uses TRBV7-9 and TRBJ1-1, with TRBD1 matching over 9 bases. The CDR3 extends over 14 amino acids. The germline CDR1 and CDR2 sequences are SEHNR and FQNEAQ (reference sequence). With 5 bases clipped from V and 11 bases from J, the junction kept 12 bases outside the gene matches. The variable domain in full, with the rest retrieved from reference TRBV7-9 and TRBJ1-1, is DTGVSQNPRHKITKRGQNVTFRCDPISEHNRLYWYRQTLGQGPEFLTYFQNEAQLEKSRLLSDRFSAERPKGSFSTLEIQRTEQGDSAMYLCASSLGDRVRLAFFGQGTRLTVV.

The V and J genes are TRBV6-1 and TRBJ1-5, with 7 bases matching TRBD1. This CDR3 spans 12 amino acids. Trimming removed 10 bases from V and 7 bases from J; junction bases left unmatched: 7. Germline V gene lookup returns CDR1 MNHNS and CDR2 SASEGT. The CDR3 protein is CATRGTAQPQHF. For the CDR3, the DNA is TGTGCCACCCGCGGGACAGCCCAGCCCCAGCATTTT.

The chain couples TRBV6-1 to TRBJ2-3, with D possibly TRBD1 on 6 matching bases. V lost 0 bases to trimming and J lost 4 bases, with 11 bases between them. Germline assignment: CDR1 MNHNS and CDR2 SASEGT. The CDR3 totals 15 residues. CDR3 sequence (DNA): TGTGCCAGCAGTGAAGCGCATGGGGGCTCAGATACGCAGTATTTT. It codes for CASSEAHGGSDTQYF.

Only one count was recorded for this clone. The chain carries TRBV15 and TRBJ1-5; perhaps TRBD1 as D (5 bases). The length of the CDR3 is 17 residues. Looked up from germline, CDR1 is LNHNV and CDR2 is YYDKDF (reference sequence). V lost 5 bases and J lost 2, with 19 bases in between. CDR3 nucleotides: TGTGCCACCAGCGGCAGGGTTGGAAATTCGGGCAATCAGCCCCAGCATTTT. Translation: CATSGRVGNSGNQPQHF.

The chain carries TRBV27 and TRBJ1-1, with 7 bases lining up with TRBD1. V trimming: 3 bases; J trimming: 5 bases; junction bases outside the gene matches: 9. The CDR3 loop spans 15 amino acids. Germline V gene data show CDR1 as MNHEY and CDR2 as SMNVEV (reference sequence). CDR3 sequence reads: CASSLDRPGITEAFF. CDR3 in DNA: TGTGCCAGCAGTTTGGACAGGCCGGGGATTACTGAAGCTTTCTTT.

This clone was found once. This sequence joins TRBV30 and TRBJ1-1; TRBD1 might be the D (5 bases). This CDR3 spans 14 amino acids. CDR1 GTSNPN and CDR2 SVGIG come from the germline V gene (reference sequence). V was cut by 3 bases and J by 2 bases, with 13 bases left in between. The chain's CDR3 is CAWSEGLSNTEAFF. In DNA, the CDR3 is TGTGCCTGGAGCGAGGGACTGTCTAACACTGAAGCTTTCTTT.

The J gene is TRBJ2-4, the V gene TRBV10-1; 11 bases are shared with TRBD1. With 5 bases clipped from V and 3 bases from J, the junction kept 9 bases outside the gene matches. CDR3 size: 17 residues. CDR1 and CDR2 (germline): WNHNN, SYGVQD (reference sequence). The CDR3 protein is CASSHTDRGLDKNIQYF. DNA for the CDR3: TGCGCCAGCAGTCATACGGACAGGGGGCTTGACAAAAACATTCAGTACTTC.

The chain joins TRBV5-5 to TRBJ2-7, with 7 bases identical to TRBD2. The CDR3 runs to 15 residues. With V trimmed by 4 bases and J by 3 bases, 10 bases remained unmatched. Looked up from germline, CDR1 is SGHKS and CDR2 is YYEKEE (reference sequence). CDR3 sequence: CASSPGPAGIYEQYF. Written as DNA, the CDR3 is TGTGCCAGCAGCCCGGGACCAGCGGGAATCTACGAGCAGTACTTC.

V gene TRBV25-1 combines with J gene TRBJ2-2; the D gene is possibly TRBD1 (6 bases). The V and J ends lost 1 base and 1 base respectively, with 10 bases between them. The V gene's germline CDR1 is MGHDK and CDR2 SYGVNS. The CDR3 is 16 residues long. The CDR3 is CASSELVTGNTGELFF. CDR3 DNA sequence: TGTGCCAGCAGTGAATTGGTGACAGGGAACACCGGGGAGCTGTTTTTT.

The chain joins TRBV27 to TRBJ2-7, with 8 positions matching TRBD1. V gave up 0 bases and J gave up 4 bases; unmatched junction bases: 8. This CDR3 comprises 16 residues. Germline CDR1 and CDR2: MNHEY and SMNVEV (reference sequence). The CDR3 DNA reads TGTGCCAGCAGTTTATCGGAAGGCAGGGGGCGGTACGAGCAGTACTTC. It encodes CASSLSEGRGRYEQYF.

The chain couples TRBV7-2 to TRBJ2-7, with 9 bases aligning to TRBD2. Germline V gives CDR1 SGHTA, CDR2 FQGNSA. The CDR3 covers 14 residues. V was clipped by 5 bases and J by 6 bases; unmatched bases: 8. CDR3 nucleotide sequence: TGTGCCAGCAGCAAAAGCGGGGGGCCCCTCGAGCAGTACTTC. Translation gives CASSKSGGPLEQYF.

This sequence joins TRBV28 and TRBJ2-1, with D tentatively TRBD2 (5 bases). Germline values: CDR1 MDHEN, CDR2 SYDVKM. V was cut by 3 bases and J by 5 bases, with 14 bases left in between. CDR3 length equals 15 residues. The CDR3 loop is CASSLKTSWNNEQFF. Here the CDR3 DNA reads TGTGCCAGCAGTTTGAAAACTAGTTGGAACAATGAGCAGTTCTTC. Complete variable domain (other parts from reference TRBV28 and TRBJ2-1): DVKVTQSSRYLVKRTGEKVFLECVQDMDHENMFWYRQDPGLGLRLIYFSYDVKMKEKGDIPEGYSVSREKKERFSLILESASTNQTSMYLCASSLKTSWNNEQFFGPGTRLTVL.

The chain has TRBV5-1 and TRBJ2-3, with 9 bases fitting TRBD2. This CDR3 region has 16 residues. The germline V gene encodes CDR1 SGHRS and CDR2 YFSETQ. Trimming took 0 bases from V and 1 from J; bases not matched to a gene: 3. CDR3 bases: TGCGCCAGCAGCTTGGCCGAGCGGGGGGGCACAGATACGCAGTATTTT. Translating gives CASSLAERGGTDTQYF.

The chain is built from TRBV28 and TRBJ2-1; the D gene is possibly TRBD1 (5 bases). The CDR3 length is 14 residues. Germline assignment: CDR1 MDHEN and CDR2 SYDVKM. V was shortened by 7 bases and J by 7 bases, with 17 bases between the two germline ends. For the CDR3, the DNA is TGTGCCAGCAACCATCAAGGGGTCTCAAATGAGCAGTTCTTC. Translating it yields CASNHQGVSNEQFF.

This chain uses TRBV20-1 with TRBJ2-5; D gene ambiguous. In germline, CDR1 is DFQATT, CDR2 SNEGSKA (reference sequence). V lost 5 bases to trimming and J lost 3 bases, with 7 bases between them. There are 11 residues in the CDR3. CDR3 protein: CSASDKETQYF. CDR3 DNA sequence: TGCAGTGCTTCAGATAAAGAGACCCAGTACTTC.

The chain combines TRBV23-1 with TRBJ1-1; D perhaps matches TRBD1 (5 bases). TRBV23-1 is an ORF for which the function is uncertain. CDR3 length: 13 amino acids. V shed 2 bases and J shed 7 bases, with 11 bases lying between them. The CDR3 is CASSQGGTVEAFF. CDR3 nucleotides: TGCGCCAGCAGTCAAGGGGGGACCGTTGAAGCTTTCTTT.

This clone came up once. The chain has TRBV7-6 and TRBJ1-4; 9 bases are a match to TRBD1. J gave up 1 base and V 4 bases, and 4 bases lay outside the gene matches. This CDR3 contains 16 residues. From germline, CDR1 is SGHVS and CDR2 FNYEAQ. The DNA of the CDR3 is TGTGCCAGCAGCTCGGGACAGGGAGGAACTAATGAAAAACTGTTTTTT. Its translation is CASSSGQGGTNEKLFF.